What follows are 21 T cell receptor beta chains derived from one specimen sequenced in a study of molecular identifiers for immune sequencing clone quantification. In TCRdb, the PCR reads were re-called with MiXCR into one record per CDR3 protein. The repertoire holds about 640,000 distinct CDR3 sequences, about 20% seen once, with roughly 0.83% in the top ten. The specimen was naive CD8+ T cells from blood, with Jurkat cell RNA spiked in. Subset in this sample: FACS-sorted CD8+CD4-CCR7+CD45RA+ naive T cells. The receptors were gathered from a human donor in good health. Some libraries in this study had Jurkat cell RNA spiked in.

The sample holds many counts of this clonotype. The chain couples TRBV6-2 or TRBV6-3 to TRBJ1-2; TRBD1 might be the D (6 bases). This CDR3 comprises 13 residues. V dropped 2 bases and J dropped 3 bases, with 7 bases sitting between them. Germline loops: CDR1 MNHEY, CDR2 SVGEGT. In DNA form, the CDR3 reads TGTGCCAGCAGTTACGCAGGGGACTATGGCTACACCTTC. This encodes CASSYAGDYGYTF.

This clonotype was recorded at least ten times. The chain carries TRBV7-9 and TRBJ2-5; 7 nucleotides line up with TRBD1. The CDR3 is made up of 14 amino acids. Germline values: CDR1 SEHNR, CDR2 FQNEAQ (reference sequence). The J segment lost 0 bases and the V segment lost 5 bases, leaving 3 bases of the junction unmatched. The CDR3 DNA is TGTGCCAGCAGCCAAGACAGGGACCAAGAGACCCAGTACTTC. It encodes CASSQDRDQETQYF.

The genes are TRBV3-1 and TRBJ2-7; D is undetermined. Germline V gives CDR1 LGHDT, CDR2 YNNKEL (reference sequence). The CDR3 is 14 amino acids. The V end lost 4 bases, the J end lost 1 base, and 11 bases lay between the germline ends. The CDR3 protein is CASSPSLGSYEQYF. CDR3 DNA sequence: TGTGCCAGCAGCCCTTCGTTGGGGTCCTACGAGCAGTACTTC.

This sequence joins TRBV6-5 and TRBJ2-7; tentatively, D is TRBD2 (6 bases). Deletions cut 10 bases from V and 2 bases from J, with 12 bases between. Germline-derived CDR1 and CDR2 are MNHEY and SVGAGI. The length of the CDR3 is 12 residues. CDR3 sequence reads: CATSGVPYEQYF. CDR3 nucleotides: TGTGCCACCTCGGGGGTCCCCTACGAGCAGTACTTC.

This clonotype was picked up many times. The chain employs TRBV6-2 or TRBV6-3 and TRBJ1-1, with 9 bases matching TRBD1. After removal of 6 bases from V and 2 bases from J, the junction contained 13 bases not matched to a gene. Germline CDR1 is MNHEY and CDR2 is SVGEGT. This CDR3 has 17 residues. CDR3 bases: TGTGCCAGCAGACAGACAGGGGGAACTCTGTTTAACACTGAAGCTTTCTTT. Residues: CASRQTGGTLFNTEAFF.

This clonotype has ten or more counts. As DNA, the CDR3 is TGTGCCAGCAGCGTAGTGCCCCTCGGGCAGACAGATACGCAGTATTTT. This gives the protein CASSVVPLGQTDTQYF. V is TRBV9 and J is TRBJ2-3, with no clear D. The CDR3 covers 16 residues. From germline, CDR1 is SGDLS and CDR2 YYNGEE. Trimming pared 0 bases from V and 3 bases from J, leaving 14 bases between.

The genes are TRBV29-1 and TRBJ1-2, with D hard to call. The V gene lost 4 bases and the J gene lost 1 base, with 10 bases spanning the gap. Looked up from germline, CDR1 is SQVTM and CDR2 is ANQGSEA. This CDR3 has 13 residues. In DNA form, the CDR3 reads TGCAGCGTTGGAAACAGACTTAACTATGGCTACACCTTC. This translates into CSVGNRLNYGYTF.

V gene TRBV9 combines with J gene TRBJ2-1; TRBD2 aligns across 9 bases. The germline V gene encodes CDR1 SGDLS and CDR2 YYNGEE. The CDR3 runs 16 residues. V dropped 0 bases and J dropped 10; count of bases not matched to a gene: 11. The CDR3 DNA follows: TGTGCCAGCAGCGTAGCTACAGGGCTAGCGGGAAGGGAGCAGTTCTTC. Protein: CASSVATGLAGREQFF.

This clonotype was detected a few times. The J gene is TRBJ2-1, the V gene TRBV10-2; TRBD1 agrees at 12 bases. V lost 2 bases and J lost 10; bases outside the gene matches: 9. This CDR3 contains 16 residues. Looked up from germline, CDR1 is WSHSY and CDR2 is SAAADI. CDR3 nucleotides: TGCGCCAGCAGTGAGACCCGGGACAGGGGGCAGCGGGAGCAGTTCTTC. Protein sequence: CASSETRDRGQREQFF.

Details on this clonotype: A clone one base away is much larger, so this may be a read error. V is TRBV29-1 and J is TRBJ1-4; D gene uncertain. The CDR3 runs 12 residues. Trimming took off 6 bases at V and 7 bases at J, with 12 bases between the two ends. Per the germline V gene, CDR1 is SQVTM and CDR2 is ANQGSEA. The CDR3 region has the DNA TGCAGCGTGTGGACCGAGAGTGAAAAACTGTTTTTT. It encodes CSVWTESEKLFF.

This clonotype was picked up many times. This rearrangement joins TRBV5-1 to TRBJ1-1, with D hard to call. Germline CDR1 reads SGHRS; CDR2 reads YFSETQ. V was shortened by 1 base and J by 1 base, with 8 bases between the two germline ends. The CDR3 has 14 amino acids. CDR3 sequence reads: CASSLQEENTEAFF. The DNA for the CDR3 is TGCGCCAGCAGCTTGCAAGAGGAGAACACTGAAGCTTTCTTT.

At least ten counts were recorded for this clonotype. The chain couples TRBV13 to TRBJ2-1; the match to TRBD2 covers 11 bases. This CDR3 has 15 residues. Germline loops: CDR1 PRHDT, CDR2 FYEKMQ (reference sequence). Trimming cost V 1 base and J 5 bases; bases outside gene matches: 1. The CDR3 DNA is TGTGCCAGCAGCTTAGTACTAGCGGGGGACAATGAGCAGTTCTTC. It translates to CASSLVLAGDNEQFF.

This clonotype was found a few times. The genes are TRBV4-3 and TRBJ1-1; maybe TRBD1 (5 bases). Per the germline V gene, CDR1 is LGHNA and CDR2 is YSLEER. With 4 bases removed from V and 6 bases from J, the gap between germline ends came to 21 bases. CDR3 length: 16 amino acids. The CDR3 loop reads CASSPTGKGLSAEAFF. The CDR3 nucleotides read TGCGCCAGCAGCCCCACCGGGAAGGGGTTATCCGCTGAAGCTTTCTTT.

In this sample, this clonotype turned up many times. The gene calls are TRBV4-3 and TRBJ1-3; D unclear. The CDR3 is 16 residues long. Between the trimmed V and J ends, which lost 3 bases and 0 bases, there was a span of 12 bases. Germline V gives CDR1 LGHNA, CDR2 YSLEER. The CDR3 DNA is TGCGCCAGCAGCCAGCGTACTCAGAGCTCTGGAAACACCATATATTTT. Its translation: CASSQRTQSSGNTIYF.

A note on this clonotype: The junction shows a germline mismatch at one end, possibly a read error. The chain recombines TRBV30 with TRBJ1-2; tentative D call: TRBD1 (5 bases). The CDR3 spans 13 residues. Per the germline V gene, CDR1 is GTSNPN and CDR2 is SVGIG (reference sequence). The CDR3 region has the DNA TGTGCCTGGAGGGACATAGCTAACTATGGCTGCACCTTC. It translates to CAWRDIANYGCTF.

This clonotype was detected ten times or more. The rearrangement links TRBV12-3 or TRBV12-4 to TRBJ2-2; 8 nucleotides agree with TRBD2. The CDR3 is made up of 14 amino acids. With V trimmed by 8 bases and J by 6 bases, 8 bases remained unmatched. The CDR3 spells CASPPPSGSGELFF. In nucleotides, the CDR3 is TGTGCCAGCCCTCCCCCTAGCGGGTCCGGGGAGCTGTTTTTT.

This clonotype was counted between two and nine times. The CDR3 DNA follows: TGTGCCACCAGTGATTGGGGGACAGGCAATGAGCAGTTCTTC. Translated, it gives CATSDWGTGNEQFF. V and J are TRBV24-1 and TRBJ2-1; 8 nucleotides agree with TRBD1. Germline-derived CDR1 and CDR2 are KGHDR and SFDVKD. V shed 2 bases, J shed 6 bases, and the junction held 2 bases outside the gene matches. The length of the CDR3 is 14 residues.

V and J are TRBV20-1 and TRBJ1-1; the D gene is possibly TRBD1 (5 bases). Trimming stripped 2 bases from V and 0 bases from J, with 19 bases between. The CDR3 sequence is 17 residues long. Germline CDR1 reads DFQATT; CDR2 reads SNEGSKA (reference sequence). The CDR3, as DNA: TGCAGTGCTAGACACAAACCGGGGGGAATCATGAACACTGAAGCTTTCTTT. It encodes CSARHKPGGIMNTEAFF.

The V call is TRBV5-1, the J call TRBJ2-7; 14 bases fit TRBD2. V lost 4 bases to trimming and J lost 0 bases; unmatched junction nucleotides: 9. The CDR3 spans 18 residues. Germline V gene lookup returns CDR1 SGHRS and CDR2 YFSETQ. CDR3 residues: CASSAKTSGGASSYEQYF. The CDR3 DNA reads as TGCGCCAGCAGCGCCAAGACTAGCGGGGGGGCCAGCTCCTACGAGCAGTACTTC.

This clonotype was seen many times. This chain connects TRBV7-9 to TRBJ2-6; no clear D. Deletions cut 2 bases from V and 10 bases from J, with 0 bases between. This CDR3 spans 10 amino acids. In germline, CDR1 is SEHNR, CDR2 FQNEAQ (reference sequence). CDR3 DNA: TGTGCCAGCAGCTTAAACGTCCTGACTTTC. Amino acid sequence: CASSLNVLTF. The full variable domain, with the rest looked up from reference TRBV7-9 and TRBJ2-6, is DTGVSQNPRHKITKRGQNVTFRCDPISEHNRLYWYRQTLGQGPEFLTYFQNEAQLEKSRLLSDRFSAERPKGSFSTLEIQRTEQGDSAMYLCASSLNVLTFGAGSRLTVL.

This clonotype was counted at least ten times. The CDR3 is CSVTRDRADEQYF. DNA of the CDR3: TGCAGCGTGACCAGGGACAGGGCGGACGAGCAGTACTTC. V usage is TRBV29-1 and J usage is TRBJ2-7; 9 positions match TRBD1. The CDR3 runs 13 residues. The germline V gene encodes CDR1 SQVTM and CDR2 ANQGSEA. J gave up 5 bases and V 6 bases, and 8 bases lay outside the gene matches.